Sequencing of this T cell receptor beta chain was carried out in a study of blood T cell repertoires in COVID-19. Study-level background: The United States, Italy and Spain provided the acute and convalescent COVID-19 samples. PBMCs, B-cell-depleted T cells, or T cells provided the cDNA or gDNA that made up the material.

There are 11 residues in the CDR3. Germline CDR1 and CDR2: DFQATT and SNEGSKA (reference sequence). Trimming cost V 5 bases and J 3 bases, with 5 bases left between them. Original data processing: Reference gene primer amplification in the assay estimated nucleated cell counts. Assay used: immunoSEQ multiplex PCR; TCRdb lists only in-frame clones, some missing. The V and J calls and clone size come from that table; D and trimming were worked out from the DNA. The sample lists around 130,000 clones; more than 80% were seen once. The sequence was obtained from a woman aged 55-70 years with acute or convalescent COVID-19. The sample taken for sequencing was peripheral blood. The J gene is TRBJ1-3, the V gene TRBV20-1; no clear D. The CDR3 region has the DNA TGCAGTGCTCCTTATGGAAACACCATATATTTT. Protein sequence: CSAPYGNTIYF.